These T cell receptor beta chains were read from a single sample in a study of T cells in Graves' hyperthyroidism and ophthalmopathy. Via MiXCR, TCRdb re-called the multiplex PCR reads, giving one row per CDR3 protein. Found here are 500,000 to 550,000 distinct CDR3 sequences, about 20% of them singletons; the top ten hold roughly 47%. Sequencing was carried out using blood. These receptor sequences come from a man aged 35-49 years with Graves' ophthalmopathy. Both conserved end residues are part of each CDR3. A D gene is named only where the DNA matches it firmly. Where a row states a size, it is once, few, many or the class of an expanded clone; other rows omit it.

TRBJ2-7 - few TRBV5-6 TGTGCCAGCAGCGTTCCGGGTCAAGAAAGGCAGGAGCAGTACTTC CASSVPGQERQEQYF
TRBJ2-5 - many TRBV24-1 TGTGCCACCAGTGATTTTCTGGCGGGAAATGAGGAGACCCAGTACTTC CATSDFLAGNEETQYF
TRBJ2-7 TRBD1 few TRBV7-9 TGTGCCAGCAGCGATGCGACAGGGAGCTCCTACGAGCAGTACTTC CASSDATGSSYEQYF
TRBJ2-5 - many TRBV28 TGTGCCAGCAGTAATAGGCTCCAGAAGGGGAAGACCCAGTACTTC CASSNRLQKGKTQYF
TRBJ2-3 - - TRBV30 TGTGCCTGGAGTTTAGCGAATACAGATACGCAGTATTTT CAWSLANTDTQYF
TRBJ1-5 - many TRBV30 TGTGCCTGGAGTGTAGGGGGGAACGGGGATCAGCCCCAGCATTTT CAWSVGGNGDQPQHF
TRBJ2-7 - - TRBV28 TGTGCCAGCAGTCACATTCGGGGCCTCTCCTACAAGCAGTACTTC CASSHIRGLSYKQYF
TRBJ1-5 - - TRBV9 TGTGCCAGCAGCGTAGGGGAGGGCAATCAGTCCCAGCATTTT CASSVGEGNQSQHF
TRBJ2-3 - - TRBV27 TGTGCCAGCAGTTTCTGGGCAGGGAGCACAGATACGCAGTATTTT CASSFWAGSTDTQYF
TRBJ2-5 - - TRBV28 TGTGCCAGCAGCCTCCCTTTGGCGCGAGAGACCCAGTACTTC CASSLPLARETQYF
TRBJ2-1 - many TRBV18 TGTGCCAGCTCACCAGAGAGCTCCTACAATGAGCAGTTCTTC CASSPESSYNEQFF
TRBJ2-1 - few TRBV11-1 TGTGCCAGCAGCTCTAGCGCGAGTGAGCAGTTCTTC CASSSSASEQFF
TRBJ2-1 - many TRBV3-1 TGTGCCAGCAGCCAAGGTGGGATGAGTGAGCAGTTCTTC CASSQGGMSEQFF
TRBJ2-1 - few TRBV5-1 TGCGCCAGCAGCTACGACAGTAACCTTAACAATGAGCAGTTCTTC CASSYDSNLNNEQFF
TRBJ2-5 TRBD2 few TRBV7-2 TGTGCCAGCAGCCAGACTAGCGGGGGTCTGGAGACCCAGTACTTC CASSQTSGGLETQYF
TRBJ2-1 TRBD1 few TRBV10-3 TGTGCCATCAGGCCCGGACAGGGGGACAATGAGCAGTTCTTC CAIRPGQGDNEQFF
TRBJ1-1 - - TRBV4-3 TGCGCCAGCAGTCGCGGGGGGGCGGGTACTGAAGCTTTCTTT CASSRGGAGTEAFF
TRBJ1-1 - many TRBV11-3 TGTGCCAGCAGCTTCCGTAGAGGGTCTGAAGCTTTCTTT CASSFRRGSEAFF
TRBJ1-2 TRBD1 - TRBV15 TGTGCCACCAGCAGACCGGGACAGGGGACGGACGGAGACCACACCTTC CATSRPGQGTDGDHTF
TRBJ2-2 - - TRBV4-1 TGCGCCAGCAGCCAAGGGGCCGGGGGAAACACCGGGGAGCTGTTTTTT CASSQGAGGNTGELFF
TRBJ2-5 TRBD2 many TRBV18 TGTGCCAGCTCACCACCGGCCGGCGGGGGAGAGACCCAGTACTTC CASSPPAGGGETQYF
TRBJ2-1 TRBD2 many TRBV11-3 TGTGCCAGCAGCCCCGGGACTAGCGGGAGTATTTACAATGAGCAGTTCTTC CASSPGTSGSIYNEQFF
TRBJ1-3 - few TRBV2 TGTGCCAGCTGCTACAGAGACTCTGGAAACACCATATATTTT CASCYRDSGNTIYF